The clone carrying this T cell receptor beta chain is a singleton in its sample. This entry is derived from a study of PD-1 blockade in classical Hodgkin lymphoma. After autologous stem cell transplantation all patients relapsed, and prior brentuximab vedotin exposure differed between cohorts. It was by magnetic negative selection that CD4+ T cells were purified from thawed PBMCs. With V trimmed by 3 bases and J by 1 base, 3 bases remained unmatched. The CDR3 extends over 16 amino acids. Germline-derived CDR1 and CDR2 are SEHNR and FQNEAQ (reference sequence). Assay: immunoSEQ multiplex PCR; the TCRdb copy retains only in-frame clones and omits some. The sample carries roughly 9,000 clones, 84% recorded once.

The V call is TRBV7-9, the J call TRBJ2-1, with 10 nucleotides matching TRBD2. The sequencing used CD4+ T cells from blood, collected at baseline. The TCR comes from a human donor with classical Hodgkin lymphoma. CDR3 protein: CASSFGAGGSYNEQFF. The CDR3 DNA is TGTGCCAGCAGCTTTGGAGCGGGAGGGTCCTACAATGAGCAGTTCTTC. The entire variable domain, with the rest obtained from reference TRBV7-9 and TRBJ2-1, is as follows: DTGVSQNPRHKITKRGQNVTFRCDPISEHNRLYWYRQTLGQGPEFLTYFQNEAQLEKSRLLSDRFSAERPKGSFSTLEIQRTEQGDSAMYLCASSFGAGGSYNEQFFGPGTRLTVL.